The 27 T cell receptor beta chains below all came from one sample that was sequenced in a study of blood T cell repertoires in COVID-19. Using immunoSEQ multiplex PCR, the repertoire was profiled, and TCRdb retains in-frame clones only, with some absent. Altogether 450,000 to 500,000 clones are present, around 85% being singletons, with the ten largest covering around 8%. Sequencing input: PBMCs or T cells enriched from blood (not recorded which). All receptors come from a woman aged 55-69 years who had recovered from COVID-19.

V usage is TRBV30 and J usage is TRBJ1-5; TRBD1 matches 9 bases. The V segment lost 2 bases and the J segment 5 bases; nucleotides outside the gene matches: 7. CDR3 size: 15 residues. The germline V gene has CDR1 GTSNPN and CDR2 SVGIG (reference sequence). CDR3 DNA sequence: TGTGCCTGGAGTTCTGACAGGGGGAGGGATCAGCCCCAGCATTTT. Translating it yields CAWSSDRGRDQPQHF.

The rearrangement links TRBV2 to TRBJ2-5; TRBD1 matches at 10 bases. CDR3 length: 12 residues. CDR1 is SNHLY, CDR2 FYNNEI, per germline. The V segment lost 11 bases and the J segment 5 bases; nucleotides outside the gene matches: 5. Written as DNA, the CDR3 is TGTGCCTACCCGGGACAGGGGGAGACCCAGTACTTC. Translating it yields CAYPGQGETQYF.

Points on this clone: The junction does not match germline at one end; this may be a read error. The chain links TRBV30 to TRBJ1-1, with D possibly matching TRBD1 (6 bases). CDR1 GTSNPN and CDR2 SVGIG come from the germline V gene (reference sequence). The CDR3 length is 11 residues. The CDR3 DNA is TGTGCCTGGAGTGTACTCCGGGGACAATCCTTT. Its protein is CAWSVLRGQSF.

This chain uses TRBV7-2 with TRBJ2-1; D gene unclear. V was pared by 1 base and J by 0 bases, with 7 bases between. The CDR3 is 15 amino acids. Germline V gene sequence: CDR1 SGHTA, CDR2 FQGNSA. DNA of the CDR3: TGTGCCAGCAGCTTAGTCGGGTTCTCCTACAATGAGCAGTTCTTC. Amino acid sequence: CASSLVGFSYNEQFF.

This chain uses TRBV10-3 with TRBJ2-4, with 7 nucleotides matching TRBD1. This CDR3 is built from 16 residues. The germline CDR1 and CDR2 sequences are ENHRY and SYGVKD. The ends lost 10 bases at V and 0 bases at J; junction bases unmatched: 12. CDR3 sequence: CATRRDSNLAKNIQYF. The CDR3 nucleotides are TGTGCCACACGCCGGGACAGCAATCTAGCCAAAAACATTCAGTACTTC.

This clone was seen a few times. CDR3 residues: CASVMNTEAFF. The CDR3 DNA sequence: TGTGCCAGCGTAATGAACACTGAAGCTTTCTTT. The chain carries TRBV2 and TRBJ1-1, with unresolved D. Trimming removed 8 bases at V and 0 bases at J, with 4 bases between. The CDR3 has 11 amino acids. CDR1 is SNHLY, CDR2 FYNNEI, per germline.

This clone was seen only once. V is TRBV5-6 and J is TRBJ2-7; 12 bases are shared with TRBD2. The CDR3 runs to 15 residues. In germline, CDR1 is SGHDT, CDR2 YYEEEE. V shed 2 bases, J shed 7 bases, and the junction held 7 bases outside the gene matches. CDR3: CASSFFASGGVEQYV. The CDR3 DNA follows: TGTGCCAGCAGCTTTTTTGCTAGCGGGGGGGTAGAGCAGTACGTC.

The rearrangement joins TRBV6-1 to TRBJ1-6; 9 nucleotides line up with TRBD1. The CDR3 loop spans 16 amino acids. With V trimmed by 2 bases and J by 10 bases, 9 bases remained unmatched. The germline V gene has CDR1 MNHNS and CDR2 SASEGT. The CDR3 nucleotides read TGTGCCAGCAGTGAAAGGGGACAGGGATGGGGGTCACCCCTCCACTTT. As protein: CASSERGQGWGSPLHF.

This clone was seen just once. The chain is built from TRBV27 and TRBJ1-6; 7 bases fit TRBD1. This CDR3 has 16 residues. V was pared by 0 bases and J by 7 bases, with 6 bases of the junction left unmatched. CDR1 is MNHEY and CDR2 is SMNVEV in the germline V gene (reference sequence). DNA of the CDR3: TGTGCCAGCAGTTTATCTATGACAGGGAAGAATTCACCCCTCCACTTT. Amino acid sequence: CASSLSMTGKNSPLHF.

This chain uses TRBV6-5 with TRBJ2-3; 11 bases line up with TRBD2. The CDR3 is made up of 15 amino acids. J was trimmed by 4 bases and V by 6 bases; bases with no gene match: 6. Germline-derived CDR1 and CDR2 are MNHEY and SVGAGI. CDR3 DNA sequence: TGTGCCAGCAGCCGTAGCGGGGGGGCCTCAGATACGCAGTATTTT. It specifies CASSRSGGASDTQYF.

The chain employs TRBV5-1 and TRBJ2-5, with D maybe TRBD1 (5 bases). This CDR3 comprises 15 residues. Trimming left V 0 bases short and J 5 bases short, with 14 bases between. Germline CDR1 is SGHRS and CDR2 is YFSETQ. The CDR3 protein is CASSLEGSLGETQYF. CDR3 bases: TGCGCCAGCAGCTTGGAGGGGTCACTGGGGGAGACCCAGTACTTC.

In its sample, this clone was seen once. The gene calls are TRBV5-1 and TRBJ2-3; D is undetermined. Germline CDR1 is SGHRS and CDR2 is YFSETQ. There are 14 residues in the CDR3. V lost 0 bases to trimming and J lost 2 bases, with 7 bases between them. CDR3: CASSLAVITDTQYF. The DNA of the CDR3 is TGCGCCAGCAGCTTGGCGGTAATCACAGATACGCAGTATTTT.

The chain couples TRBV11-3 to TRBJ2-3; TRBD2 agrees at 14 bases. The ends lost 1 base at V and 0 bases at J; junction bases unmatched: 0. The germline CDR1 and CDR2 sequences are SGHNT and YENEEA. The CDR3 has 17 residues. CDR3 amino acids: CASSLGLAGGSTDTQYF. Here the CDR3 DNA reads TGTGCCAGCAGCTTAGGACTAGCGGGGGGGAGCACAGATACGCAGTATTTT.

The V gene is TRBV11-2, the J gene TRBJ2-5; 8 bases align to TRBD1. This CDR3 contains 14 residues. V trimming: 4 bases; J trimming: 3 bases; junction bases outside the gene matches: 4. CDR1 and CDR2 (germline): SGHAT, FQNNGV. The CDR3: CASSSWDRKETQYF. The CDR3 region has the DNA TGTGCCAGCAGCTCGTGGGACAGGAAAGAGACCCAGTACTTC.

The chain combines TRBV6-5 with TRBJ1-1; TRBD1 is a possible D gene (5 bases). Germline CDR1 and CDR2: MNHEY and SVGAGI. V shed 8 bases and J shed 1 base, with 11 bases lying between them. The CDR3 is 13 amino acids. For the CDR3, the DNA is TGTGCCAGCTTCTTGGGGGGGAACACTGAAGCTTTCTTT. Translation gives CASFLGGNTEAFF.

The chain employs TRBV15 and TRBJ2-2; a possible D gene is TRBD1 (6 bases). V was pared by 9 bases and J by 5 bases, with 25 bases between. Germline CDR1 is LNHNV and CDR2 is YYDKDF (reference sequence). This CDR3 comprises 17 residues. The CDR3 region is CATQNTGKAVGTGELFF. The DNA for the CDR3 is TGTGCCACGCAAAACACAGGGAAAGCGGTAGGGACCGGGGAGCTGTTTTTT.

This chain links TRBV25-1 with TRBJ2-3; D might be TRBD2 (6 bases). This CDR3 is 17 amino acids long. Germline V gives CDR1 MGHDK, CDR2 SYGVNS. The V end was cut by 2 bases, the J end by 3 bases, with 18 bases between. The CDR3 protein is CASSEPTFAGMTDTQYF. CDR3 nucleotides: TGTGCCAGCAGTGAACCAACCTTTGCGGGGATGACAGATACGCAGTATTTT.

CDR3 nucleotide sequence: TGCGCCAGCAGCTCCGGGGGAACCACAGATACGCAGTATTTT. Amino acid sequence: CASSSGGTTDTQYF. This chain uses TRBV5-1 with TRBJ2-3; TRBD2 is a possible D gene (6 bases). V shed 3 bases and J shed 2 bases, with 10 bases lying between them. Per germline, CDR1 SGHRS and CDR2 YFSETQ. This CDR3 has 14 amino acids.

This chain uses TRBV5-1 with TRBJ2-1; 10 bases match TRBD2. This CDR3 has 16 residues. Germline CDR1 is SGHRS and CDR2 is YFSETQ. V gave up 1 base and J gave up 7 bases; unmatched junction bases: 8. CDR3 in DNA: TGCGCCAGCAGCTTGTCGTCTAGCGGGGGAGGAAATGAGCAGTTCTTC. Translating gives CASSLSSSGGGNEQFF.

The CDR3 loop reads CASRAWGIYNEQFF. CDR3 nucleotide sequence: TGTGCCAGCAGGGCCTGGGGCATCTACAATGAGCAGTTCTTC. V and J are TRBV6-5 and TRBJ2-1; D may be TRBD1 (5 bases). Germline-derived CDR1 and CDR2 are MNHEY and SVGAGI. The CDR3 has 14 amino acids. Deletions cut 6 bases from V and 3 bases from J, with 12 bases between.

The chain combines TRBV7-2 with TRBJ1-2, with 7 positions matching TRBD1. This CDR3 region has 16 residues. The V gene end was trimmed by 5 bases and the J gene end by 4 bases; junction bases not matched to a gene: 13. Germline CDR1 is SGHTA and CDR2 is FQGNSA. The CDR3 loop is CASSPSLGQLSYGYTF. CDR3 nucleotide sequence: TGTGCCAGCAGCCCCTCCCTGGGACAGTTGAGCTATGGCTACACCTTC.

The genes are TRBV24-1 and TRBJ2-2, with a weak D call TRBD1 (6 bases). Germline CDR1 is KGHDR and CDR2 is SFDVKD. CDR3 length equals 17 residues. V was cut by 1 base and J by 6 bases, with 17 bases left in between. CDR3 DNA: TGTGCCACCAGTGATTTTAGGGGGTCCTCCCACCCCGGGGAGCTGTTTTTT. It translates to CATSDFRGSSHPGELFF.

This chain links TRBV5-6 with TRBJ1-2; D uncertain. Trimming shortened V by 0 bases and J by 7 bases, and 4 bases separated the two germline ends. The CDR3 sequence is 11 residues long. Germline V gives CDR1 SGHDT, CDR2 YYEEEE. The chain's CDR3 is CASSLVSGYTF. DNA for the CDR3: TGTGCCAGCAGCTTGGTATCTGGCTACACCTTC.

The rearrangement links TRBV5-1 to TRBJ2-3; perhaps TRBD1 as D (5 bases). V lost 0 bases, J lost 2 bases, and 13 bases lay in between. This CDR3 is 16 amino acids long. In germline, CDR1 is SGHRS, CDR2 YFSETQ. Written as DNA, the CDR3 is TGCGCCAGCAGCTTGGTAAGCGACAGCTACACAGATACGCAGTATTTT. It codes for CASSLVSDSYTDTQYF.

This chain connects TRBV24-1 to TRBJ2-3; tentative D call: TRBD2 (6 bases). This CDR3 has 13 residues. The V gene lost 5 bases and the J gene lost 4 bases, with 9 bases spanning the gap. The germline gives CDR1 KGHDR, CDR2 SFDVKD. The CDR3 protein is CATSGGAPDTQYF. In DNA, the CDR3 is TGTGCCACCAGTGGCGGGGCCCCAGATACGCAGTATTTT.

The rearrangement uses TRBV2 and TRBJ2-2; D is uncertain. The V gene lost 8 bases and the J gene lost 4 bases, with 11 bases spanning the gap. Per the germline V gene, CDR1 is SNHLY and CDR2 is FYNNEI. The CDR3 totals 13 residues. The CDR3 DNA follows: TGTGCCAGCCAACTCTCAATCACCGGGGAGCTGTTTTTT. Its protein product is CASQLSITGELFF.

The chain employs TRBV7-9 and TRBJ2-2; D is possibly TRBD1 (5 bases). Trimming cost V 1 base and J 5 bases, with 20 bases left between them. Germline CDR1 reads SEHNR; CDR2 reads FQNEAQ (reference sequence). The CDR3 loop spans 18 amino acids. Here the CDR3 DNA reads TGTGCCAGCAGCTTAGTGCAGGGAACGGTATTTGGAACCGGGGAGCTGTTTTTT. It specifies CASSLVQGTVFGTGELFF.